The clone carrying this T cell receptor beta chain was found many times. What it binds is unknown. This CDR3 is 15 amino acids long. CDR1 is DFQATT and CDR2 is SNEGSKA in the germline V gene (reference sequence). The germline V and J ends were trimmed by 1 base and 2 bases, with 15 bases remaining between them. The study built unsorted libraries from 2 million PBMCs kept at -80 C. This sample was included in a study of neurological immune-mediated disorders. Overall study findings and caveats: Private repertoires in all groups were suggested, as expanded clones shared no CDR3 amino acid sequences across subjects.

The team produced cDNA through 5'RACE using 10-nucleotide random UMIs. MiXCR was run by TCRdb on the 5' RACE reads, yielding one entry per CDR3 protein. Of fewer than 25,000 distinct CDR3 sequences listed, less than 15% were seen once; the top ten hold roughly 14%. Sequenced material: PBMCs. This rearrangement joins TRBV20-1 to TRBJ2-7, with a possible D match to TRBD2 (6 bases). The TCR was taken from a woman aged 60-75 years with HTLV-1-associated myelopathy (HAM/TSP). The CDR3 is CSARAESGSPYEQYF. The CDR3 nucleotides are TGCAGTGCTAGAGCAGAATCCGGGAGCCCCTACGAGCAGTACTTC.